This T cell receptor beta chain was found in a study of blood T cells in healthy people across ages. For the second PCR, which ran for about 7 to 11 cycles, a sample-barcoded 5' primer and a J-beta primer mix were used. Via MiXCR, TCRdb re-called the 5' RACE reads, giving one row per CDR3 protein. The sample records 700,000 to 950,000 distinct CDR3 sequences, 55% to 70% being singletons. Germline assignment: CDR1 KGHDR and CDR2 SFDVKD. The CDR3 is 18 amino acids. The trim removed 5 bases at V and 4 bases at J, leaving 9 bases unmatched. This TCR derives from a man aged 30-40 years in good health. This chain joins TRBV24-1 and TRBJ2-2; the match to TRBD2 covers 13 bases. Sequenced: blood. The CDR3 DNA sequence: TGTGCCACCAGTGCGTCCCACGGGACTAGCGGGATCACCGGGGAGCTGTTTTTT. This sequence encodes CATSASHGTSGITGELFF.